This T cell receptor beta chain was sequenced in a study of type 1 and type 2 diabetes patients (TCRdb year 2016). Concerning the study at large: The cohort comprised nine type 1 diabetes patients, four type 2 diabetes patients and roughly six nondiabetic controls recruited in China. Across the study, CD4+ and CD8+ T cells were positively selected from PBMCs using CD4 or CD8 MicroBeads on MACS columns. The whole study generated 18,976,912 paired-end reads. TCRbeta repertoires were profiled by high-throughput sequencing in the study to compare type 1 diabetes, type 2 diabetes and nondiabetic individuals. Type 2 diabetes patients were included as a disease comparison group for the type 1 diabetes patients. When roughly 22-cycle amplification was compared with roughly 25-cycle amplification, V gene usage looked similar, suggesting that primer efficiencies were similar and PCR bias was random. Paired-end sequencing of TCRbeta libraries was performed on Illumina HiSeq 2000 or MiSeq instruments. Findings and caveats that apply to the study as a whole: Only a few highly-expanded CD4+ clones (median one) were found in type 2 diabetes patients, and these clones made up a median roughly 3.6% of reads. Type 2 diabetes repertoires showed high diversity, significantly greater than type 1 diabetes repertoires in both CD4+ and CD8+ T cells. Since just a limited number of T2D and control samples were sequenced, some T1D-only HECs might also appear in more T2D or control samples. Study groups were not matched for age and gender, which possibly biased interpretation. Highly correlated V and J gene usage patterns were observed for type 2 diabetes and control samples, with an average of around 0.97 between samples.

Sequences MDHEN (CDR1) and SYDVKM (CDR2) are obtained from the germline V gene. Cut back by 4 bases and 2 bases, the V and J ends lie 11 bases apart. There are 14 amino acids in the CDR3, from cysteine to phenylalanine inclusive. Only the CDR3 DNA stays, 42 bases, in frame from base 1. Every diabetic patient fulfilled standard classification criteria for type 1 or type 2 diabetes, and glucose and C-peptide were evaluated using WHO-recommended methods. Exclusion applied to any donor with other autoimmune diseases or infections within the previous four weeks. Roughly 9.3 milliliters of peripheral blood were drawn from each participant. PBMCs were isolated with LymphoPrep density separation. Sequencing was performed on an Illumina MiSeq. TCRbeta CDR3 amplification used genomic DNA from the sorted T cell subsets as template. Multiplex PCR with 30 forward and 13 reverse primers amplified the TCRbeta CDR3 region. AMPure XP beads were used to purify the PCR products, after which a second roughly 25-cycle PCR added indices and adaptors. Libraries were gel-purified using the QIAquick Gel Extraction Kit before sequencing. Per the original workflow: FLASH was used to merge the paired-end reads, and IgBLAST was used to align the reads to IMGT V, D and J germline references. Reads with below 70% alignment identity to germline references were discarded, leaving some 10 million reads study-wide. CDR3 boundaries, reading frame and productivity were assigned following IMGT definitions. A highly-expanded clone was defined as any clone making up 1% or more of reads, and normalized Shannon entropy served as the measure of diversity. Group differences in Shannon entropy were tested with unpaired two-tailed t-tests. TCRdb trimmed public reads at Q25 via fastp, called clones via MiXCR and kept in-frame beta chains. Every distinct CDR3 protein forms one entry, paired with its most common genes and DNA. Clone size and V and J calls follow TCRdb, not the original study. This sample is represented by some 250,000 distinct CDR3 sequences; around 47% of them were singletons. The ten largest clonotypes hold about 13% of the sample.

This clonotype was counted a few times. The specificity of this receptor is unknown. One base away there is no much larger clone; base qualities are not given. The origin of this receptor is a man aged 18 to 29 with type 2 diabetes. This sequence uses TRBV28 and TRBJ2-5; TRBD2 could be the D gene, as 5 bases match. Sequencing used peripheral blood mononuclear cells (PBMCs). The CDR3 region: CASSSRRTQETQYF. The DNA is as follows: TGTGCCAGCAGTTCCCGGCGGACTCAAGAGACCCAGTACTTC.